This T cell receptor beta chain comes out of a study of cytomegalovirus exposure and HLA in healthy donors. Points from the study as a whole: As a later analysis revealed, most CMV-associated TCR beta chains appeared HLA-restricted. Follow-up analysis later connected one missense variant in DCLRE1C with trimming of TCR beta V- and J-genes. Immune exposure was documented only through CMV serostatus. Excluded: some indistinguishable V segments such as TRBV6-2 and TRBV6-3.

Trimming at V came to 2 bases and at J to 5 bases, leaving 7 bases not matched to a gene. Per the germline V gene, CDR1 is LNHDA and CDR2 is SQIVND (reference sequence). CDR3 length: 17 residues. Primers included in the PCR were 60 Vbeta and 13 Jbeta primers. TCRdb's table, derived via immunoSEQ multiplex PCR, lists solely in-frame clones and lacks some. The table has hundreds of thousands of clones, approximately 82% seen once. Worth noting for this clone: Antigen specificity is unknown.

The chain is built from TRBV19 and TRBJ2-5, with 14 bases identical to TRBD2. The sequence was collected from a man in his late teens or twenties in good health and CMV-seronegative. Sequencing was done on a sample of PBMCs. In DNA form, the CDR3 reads TGTGCCAGTAGTATAATAGGGACTAGCGGGAGTTTGGAGACCCAGTACTTC. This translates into CASSIIGTSGSLETQYF.